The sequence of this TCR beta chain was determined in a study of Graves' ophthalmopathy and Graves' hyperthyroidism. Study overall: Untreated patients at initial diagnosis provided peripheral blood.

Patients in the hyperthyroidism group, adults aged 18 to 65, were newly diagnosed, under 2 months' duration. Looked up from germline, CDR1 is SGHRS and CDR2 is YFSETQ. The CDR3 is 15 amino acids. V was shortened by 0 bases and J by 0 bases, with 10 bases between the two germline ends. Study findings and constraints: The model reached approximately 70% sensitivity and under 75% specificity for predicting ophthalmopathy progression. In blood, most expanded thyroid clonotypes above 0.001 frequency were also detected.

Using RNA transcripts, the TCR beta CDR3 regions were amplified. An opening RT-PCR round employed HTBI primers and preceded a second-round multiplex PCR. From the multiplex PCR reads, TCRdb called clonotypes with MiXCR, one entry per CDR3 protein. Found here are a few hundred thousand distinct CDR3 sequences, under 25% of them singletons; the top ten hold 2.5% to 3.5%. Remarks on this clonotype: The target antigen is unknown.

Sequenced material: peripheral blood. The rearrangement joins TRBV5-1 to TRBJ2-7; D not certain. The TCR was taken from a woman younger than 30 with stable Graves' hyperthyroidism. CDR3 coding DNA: TGCGCCAGCAGCTTGGGTCAGGAAAGCTCCTACGAGCAGTACTTC. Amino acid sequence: CASSLGQESSYEQYF.